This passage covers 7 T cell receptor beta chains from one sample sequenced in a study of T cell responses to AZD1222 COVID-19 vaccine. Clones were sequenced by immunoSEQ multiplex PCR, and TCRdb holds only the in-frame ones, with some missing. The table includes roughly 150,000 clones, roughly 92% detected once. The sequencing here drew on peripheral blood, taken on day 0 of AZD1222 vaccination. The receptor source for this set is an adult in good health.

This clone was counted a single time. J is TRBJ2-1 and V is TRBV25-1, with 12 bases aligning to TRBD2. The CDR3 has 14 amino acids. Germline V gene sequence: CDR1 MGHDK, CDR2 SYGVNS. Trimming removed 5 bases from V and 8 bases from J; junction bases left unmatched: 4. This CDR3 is CASSSTSGSDEQFF. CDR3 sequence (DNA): TGTGCCAGCAGTTCGACTAGCGGGAGCGATGAGCAGTTCTTC.

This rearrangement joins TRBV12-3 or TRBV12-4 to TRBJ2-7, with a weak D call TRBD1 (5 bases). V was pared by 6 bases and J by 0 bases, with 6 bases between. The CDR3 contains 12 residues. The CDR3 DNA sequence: TGTGCCAGCAGGGACAACTCCTACGAGCAGTACTTC. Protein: CASRDNSYEQYF.

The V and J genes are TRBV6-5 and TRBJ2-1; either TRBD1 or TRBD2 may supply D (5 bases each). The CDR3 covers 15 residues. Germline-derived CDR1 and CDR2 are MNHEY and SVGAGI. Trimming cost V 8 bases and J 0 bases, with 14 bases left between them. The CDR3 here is CASVRDGDSYNEQFF. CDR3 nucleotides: TGTGCCAGCGTCCGGGACGGAGACTCCTACAATGAGCAGTTCTTC.

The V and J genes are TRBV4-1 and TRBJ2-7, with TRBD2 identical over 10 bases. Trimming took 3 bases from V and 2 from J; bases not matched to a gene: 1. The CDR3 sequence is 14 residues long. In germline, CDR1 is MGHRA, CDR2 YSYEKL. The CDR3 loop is CASSQLAGAYEQYF. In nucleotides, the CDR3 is TGCGCCAGCAGCCAGCTAGCGGGGGCCTACGAGCAGTACTTC.

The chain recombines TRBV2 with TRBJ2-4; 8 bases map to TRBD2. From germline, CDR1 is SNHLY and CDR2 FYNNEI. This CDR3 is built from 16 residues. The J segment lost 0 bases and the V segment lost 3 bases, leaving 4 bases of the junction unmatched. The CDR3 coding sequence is TGTGCCAGCAGTGATACGGGAGGGGTAGCCAAAAACATTCAGTACTTC. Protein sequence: CASSDTGGVAKNIQYF.

The CDR3 spells CASSARGSGFLAKNIQYF. The CDR3 coding sequence is TGTGCCAGCAGCGCCCGGGGTAGCGGGTTCCTAGCCAAAAACATTCAGTACTTC. The V call is TRBV6-2 or TRBV6-3, the J call TRBJ2-4; 7 nucleotides agree with TRBD2. In germline, CDR1 is MNHEY, CDR2 SVGEGT. The trim removed 6 bases at V and 0 bases at J, leaving 14 bases unmatched. The length of the CDR3 is 18 residues.

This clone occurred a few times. CDR3 bases: TGTGCCAGCAGCTTGGGAGCAGGGAAAACAAATCAGCCCCAGCATTTT. Translated: CASSLGAGKTNQPQHF. The chain joins TRBV5-8 to TRBJ1-5, with a tentative D call TRBD1 (5 bases). In germline, CDR1 is SGHTS, CDR2 YDEGEE. V shed 0 bases and J shed 4 bases, with 14 bases lying between them. This CDR3 region has 16 residues.